This passage covers 15 T cell receptor beta chains from one sample sequenced in a study of cytomegalovirus exposure and HLA in healthy donors. The PCR employed 60 Vbeta primers together with 13 Jbeta primers. Clones were sequenced by immunoSEQ multiplex PCR, and TCRdb holds only the in-frame ones, with some missing. The sample yields about 140,000 clones, less than 85% seen once. The sample consisted of PBMCs. The receptors originated from a man aged 40-49 years in good health and CMV-seropositive.

The rearrangement uses TRBV7-9 and TRBJ1-5; 8 bases align to TRBD1. J was trimmed by 6 bases and V by 1 base; bases with no gene match: 5. The length of the CDR3 is 15 residues. Germline CDR1 and CDR2: SEHNR and FQNEAQ (reference sequence). The CDR3 reads CASSLDPRGPQPQHF. CDR3 sequence (DNA): TGTGCCAGCAGCTTAGACCCCAGGGGGCCTCAGCCCCAGCATTTT.

This chain links TRBV2 with TRBJ1-2; TRBD1 is a possible D gene (6 bases). The CDR3 loop spans 14 amino acids. V lost 5 bases to trimming and J lost 7 bases, with 17 bases between them. CDR1 is SNHLY and CDR2 is FYNNEI in the germline V gene. The CDR3 DNA sequence: TGTGCCAGCAGTCCTCAGGGGCAGCTCGCTGGCTACACCTTC. It codes for CASSPQGQLAGYTF.

This chain connects TRBV7-2 to TRBJ1-1; D might be TRBD1 (5 bases). The CDR3 extends over 14 amino acids. Germline V CDR1 and CDR2: SGHTA, FQGNSA. V lost 4 bases to trimming and J lost 6 bases, with 15 bases between them. This CDR3 is CASSSLPGSAEAFF. The CDR3 DNA reads as TGTGCCAGCAGCTCTCTTCCAGGGTCCGCTGAAGCTTTCTTT.

V gene TRBV25-1 combines with J gene TRBJ2-1; 14 bases are a match to TRBD2. CDR3 length: 14 residues. The V gene's germline CDR1 is MGHDK and CDR2 SYGVNS. V trimming: 2 bases; J trimming: 10 bases; junction bases outside the gene matches: 1. The CDR3 protein is CASSEGLAGGEQFF. In nucleotides, the CDR3 is TGTGCCAGCAGTGAAGGACTAGCGGGAGGAGAGCAGTTCTTC.

Written as DNA, the CDR3 is TGTGCCTGCTCTAGCGGGGCATGGTACAATGAGCAGTTCTTC. Amino acid sequence: CACSSGAWYNEQFF. This chain uses TRBV30 with TRBJ2-1, with 9 nucleotides matching TRBD2. Germline assignment: CDR1 GTSNPN and CDR2 SVGIG (reference sequence). The V gene end was trimmed by 6 bases and the J gene end by 4 bases; junction bases not matched to a gene: 7. CDR3 size: 14 residues.

V usage is TRBV6-5 and J usage is TRBJ2-1; 10 bases are shared with TRBD2. Trimming cost V 6 bases and J 5 bases; bases outside gene matches: 7. Germline CDR1 reads MNHEY; CDR2 reads SVGAGI. This CDR3 comprises 15 residues. CDR3 loop: CASSLAGGYDNEQFF. Here the CDR3 DNA reads TGTGCCAGCAGCTTAGCGGGGGGCTATGACAATGAGCAGTTCTTC.

J is TRBJ2-3 and V is TRBV9; maybe TRBD1 (6 bases). CDR1 and CDR2 (germline): SGDLS, YYNGEE. The CDR3 has 15 residues. V shed 5 bases and J shed 1 base, with 14 bases lying between them. The chain's CDR3 is CASSFGTLGTDTQYF. In DNA form, the CDR3 reads TGTGCCAGCAGTTTCGGGACATTAGGCACAGATACGCAGTATTTT.

V is TRBV4-2 and J is TRBJ1-6, with 9 bases that match TRBD1. This CDR3 contains 16 residues. Trimming at V came to 5 bases and at J to 9 bases, leaving 11 bases not matched to a gene. CDR1 is LGHNA and CDR2 is YNFKEQ in the germline V gene. As DNA, the CDR3 is TGTGCCAGCAGCTTAAGGACGGACAGGGGTAGTTCACCCCTCCACTTT. Amino acid sequence: CASSLRTDRGSSPLHF.

This chain connects TRBV11-2 to TRBJ2-3; tentatively, D is TRBD2 (6 bases). This CDR3 region has 14 residues. The germline V and J ends were trimmed by 5 bases and 9 bases, with 18 bases remaining between them. The V gene's germline CDR1 is SGHAT and CDR2 FQNNGV. The CDR3 bases are TGTGCCAGCAGCCCTGGGCGGGCTGGGGGGACGCAGTATTTT. As protein: CASSPGRAGGTQYF.

The rearrangement links TRBV19 to TRBJ2-7, with 10 bases matching TRBD1. The CDR3 has 15 amino acids. Germline V gives CDR1 LNHDA, CDR2 SQIVND (reference sequence). V gave up 3 bases and J gave up 5 bases; unmatched junction bases: 7. Here the CDR3 DNA reads TGTGCCAGTAGTATCCGGGACAGGGGTGCCCACGAGCAGTACTTC. Amino acids: CASSIRDRGAHEQYF.

The DNA for the CDR3 is TGTGCCAGTAGTATCTCCCTGACTAGCGGGAGAATTGAGTTCTTC. This gives the protein CASSISLTSGRIEFF. This chain uses TRBV19 with TRBJ2-1; 12 nucleotides line up with TRBD2. The J segment lost 14 bases and the V segment lost 3 bases, leaving 11 bases of the junction unmatched. This CDR3 comprises 15 residues. From germline, CDR1 is LNHDA and CDR2 SQIVND (reference sequence).

Note on this clone: This CDR3 fails to terminate in the conserved phenylalanine or tryptophan, so it likely reflects a read error. It is unclear where the CDR3 begins or ends on the DNA, so no DNA is shown, and the CDR3 is as TCRdb lists it. V is TRBV19 and J is TRBJ1-1; the table's D call TRBD1 went unverified against the DNA. The CDR3 has 12 amino acids, counting both end residues. CDR1 and CDR2 (germline): LNHDA, SQIVND (reference sequence). This chain's CDR3 is CASSIVGGQPEC.

This sequence joins TRBV6-1 and TRBJ2-3; 12 nucleotides match TRBD2. CDR3 length: 15 residues. The germline V gene has CDR1 MNHNS and CDR2 SASEGT. The V segment lost 8 bases and the J segment 2 bases; nucleotides outside the gene matches: 5. The CDR3 sequence is CASGASGRATDTQYF. CDR3 nucleotides: TGTGCCAGCGGAGCTAGCGGGAGGGCCACAGATACGCAGTATTTT.

The CDR3: CASSQDGGSGWTQYF. CDR3 nucleotide sequence: TGTGCCAGCAGCCAAGACGGGGGGTCCGGATGGACCCAGTACTTC. The chain is built from TRBV4-2 and TRBJ2-5; 7 bases are a match to TRBD2. The germline V gene encodes CDR1 LGHNA and CDR2 YNFKEQ. The CDR3 is made up of 15 amino acids. J gave up 7 bases and V 0 bases, and 8 bases lay outside the gene matches.

The gene calls are TRBV19 and TRBJ1-5, with D uncertain. Per the germline V gene, CDR1 is LNHDA and CDR2 is SQIVND (reference sequence). This CDR3 is built from 15 residues. The V end was cut by 6 bases, the J end by 0 bases, with 12 bases between. CDR3 sequence: CASSSTLYSNQPQHF. The CDR3 DNA reads as TGTGCCAGTAGCTCGACACTTTATAGCAATCAGCCCCAGCATTTT.